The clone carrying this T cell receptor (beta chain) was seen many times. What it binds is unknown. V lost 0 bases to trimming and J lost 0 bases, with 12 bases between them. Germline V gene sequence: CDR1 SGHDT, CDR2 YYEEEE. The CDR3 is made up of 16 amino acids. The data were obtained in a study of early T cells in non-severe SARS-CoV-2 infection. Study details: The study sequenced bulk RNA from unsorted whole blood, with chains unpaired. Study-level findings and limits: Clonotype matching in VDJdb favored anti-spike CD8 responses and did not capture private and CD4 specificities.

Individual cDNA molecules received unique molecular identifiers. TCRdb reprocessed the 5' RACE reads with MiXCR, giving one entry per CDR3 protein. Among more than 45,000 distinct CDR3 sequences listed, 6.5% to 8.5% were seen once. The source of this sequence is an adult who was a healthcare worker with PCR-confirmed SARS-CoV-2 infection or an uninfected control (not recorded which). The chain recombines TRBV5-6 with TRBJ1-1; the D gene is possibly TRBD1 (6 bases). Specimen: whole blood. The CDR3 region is CASSLEQGNMNTEAFF. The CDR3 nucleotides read TGTGCCAGCAGCTTGGAACAGGGCAACATGAACACTGAAGCTTTCTTT.